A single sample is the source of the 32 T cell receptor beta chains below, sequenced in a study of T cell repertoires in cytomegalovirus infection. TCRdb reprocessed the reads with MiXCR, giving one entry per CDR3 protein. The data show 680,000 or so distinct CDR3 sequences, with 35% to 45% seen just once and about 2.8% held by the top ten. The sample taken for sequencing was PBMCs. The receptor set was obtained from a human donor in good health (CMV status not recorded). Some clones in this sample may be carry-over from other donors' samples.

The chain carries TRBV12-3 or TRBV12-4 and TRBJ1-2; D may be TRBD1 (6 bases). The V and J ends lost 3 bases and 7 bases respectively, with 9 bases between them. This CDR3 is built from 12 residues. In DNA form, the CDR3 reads TGTGCCAGCAGTTTTTACAGGGTTGGCTACACCTTC. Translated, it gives CASSFYRVGYTF.

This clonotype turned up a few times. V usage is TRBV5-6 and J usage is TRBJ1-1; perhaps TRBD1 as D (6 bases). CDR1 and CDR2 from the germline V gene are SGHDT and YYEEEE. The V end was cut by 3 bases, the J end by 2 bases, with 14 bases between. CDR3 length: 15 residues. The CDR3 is CASSSIHRANTEAFF. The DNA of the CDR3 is TGTGCCAGCAGCTCGATACACAGGGCCAACACTGAAGCTTTCTTT.

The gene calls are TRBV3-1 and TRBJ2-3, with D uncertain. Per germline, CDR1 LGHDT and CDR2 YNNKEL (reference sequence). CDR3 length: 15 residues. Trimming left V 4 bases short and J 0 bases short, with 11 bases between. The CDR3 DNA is TGTGCCAGCAGCCTGATGGCTCTTAGCACAGATACGCAGTATTTT. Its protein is CASSLMALSTDTQYF.

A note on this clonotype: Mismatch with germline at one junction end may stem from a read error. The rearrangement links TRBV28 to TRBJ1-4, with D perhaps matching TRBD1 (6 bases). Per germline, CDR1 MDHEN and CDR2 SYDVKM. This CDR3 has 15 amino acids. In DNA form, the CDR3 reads TGTGCCAGCAGTTTGAGGGGGAGGGCGCGAGAAAAACTTTTTTTT. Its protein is CASSLRGRAREKLFF.

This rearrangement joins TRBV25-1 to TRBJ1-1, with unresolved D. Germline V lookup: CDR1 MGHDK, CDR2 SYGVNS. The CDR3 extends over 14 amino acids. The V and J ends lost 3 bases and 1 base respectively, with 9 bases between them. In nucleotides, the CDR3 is TGTGCCAGCAGTGATTTCGGCGGGAACACTGAAGCTTTCTTT. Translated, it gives CASSDFGGNTEAFF.

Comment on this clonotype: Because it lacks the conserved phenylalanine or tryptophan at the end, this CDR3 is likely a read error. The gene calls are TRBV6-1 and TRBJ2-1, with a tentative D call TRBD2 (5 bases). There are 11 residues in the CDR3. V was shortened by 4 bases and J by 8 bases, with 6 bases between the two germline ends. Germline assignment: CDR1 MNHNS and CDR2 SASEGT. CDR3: CASSAGYEQFL. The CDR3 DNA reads TGTGCCAGCAGTGCGGGGTATGAGCAGTTCTTA.

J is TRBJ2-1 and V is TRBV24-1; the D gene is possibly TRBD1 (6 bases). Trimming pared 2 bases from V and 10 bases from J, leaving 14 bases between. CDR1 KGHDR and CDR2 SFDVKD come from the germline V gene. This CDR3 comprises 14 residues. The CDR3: CATSDSRTVGEQFF. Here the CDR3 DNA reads TGTGCCACCAGTGATTCCCGGACAGTCGGGGAGCAGTTCTTC.

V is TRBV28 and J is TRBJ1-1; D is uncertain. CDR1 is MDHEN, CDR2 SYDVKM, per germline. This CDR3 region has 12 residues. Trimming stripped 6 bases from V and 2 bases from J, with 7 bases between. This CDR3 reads CASRETNTEAFF. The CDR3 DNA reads TGTGCCAGCAGGGAAACCAACACTGAAGCTTTCTTT.

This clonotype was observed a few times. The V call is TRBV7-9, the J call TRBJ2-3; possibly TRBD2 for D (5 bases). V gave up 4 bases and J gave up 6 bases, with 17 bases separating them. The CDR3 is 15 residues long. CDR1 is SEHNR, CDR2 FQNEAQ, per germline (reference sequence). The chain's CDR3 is CASSSEAVRGDTQYF. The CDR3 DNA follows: TGTGCCAGCAGCTCAGAAGCGGTGCGAGGTGATACGCAGTATTTT.

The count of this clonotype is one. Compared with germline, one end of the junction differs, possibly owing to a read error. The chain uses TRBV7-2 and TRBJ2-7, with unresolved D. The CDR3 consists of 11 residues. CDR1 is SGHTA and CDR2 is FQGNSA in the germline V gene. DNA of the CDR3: TGTTCCAGCAGCTCCCTGTACGAGCAGTACTTC. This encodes CSSSSLYEQYF.

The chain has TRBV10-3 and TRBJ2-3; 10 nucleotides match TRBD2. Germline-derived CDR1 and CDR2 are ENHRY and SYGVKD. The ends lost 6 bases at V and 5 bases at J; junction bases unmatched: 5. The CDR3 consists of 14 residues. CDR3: CAISLAGVGDTQYF. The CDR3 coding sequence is TGTGCCATCAGCCTAGCGGGGGTTGGAGATACGCAGTATTTT.

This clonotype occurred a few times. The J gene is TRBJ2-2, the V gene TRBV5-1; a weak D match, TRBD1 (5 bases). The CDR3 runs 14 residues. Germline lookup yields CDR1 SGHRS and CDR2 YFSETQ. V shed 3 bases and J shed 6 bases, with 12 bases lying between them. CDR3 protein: CASSSTWGSGELFF. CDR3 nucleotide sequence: TGCGCCAGCAGCTCCACTTGGGGCTCCGGGGAGCTGTTTTTT.

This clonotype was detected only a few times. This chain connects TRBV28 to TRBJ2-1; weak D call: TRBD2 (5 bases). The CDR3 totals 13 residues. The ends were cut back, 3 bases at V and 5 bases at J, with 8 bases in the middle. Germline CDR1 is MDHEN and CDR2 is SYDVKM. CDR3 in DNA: TGTGCCAGCAGTTTCCCGGAGGACAATGAGCAGTTCTTC. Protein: CASSFPEDNEQFF.

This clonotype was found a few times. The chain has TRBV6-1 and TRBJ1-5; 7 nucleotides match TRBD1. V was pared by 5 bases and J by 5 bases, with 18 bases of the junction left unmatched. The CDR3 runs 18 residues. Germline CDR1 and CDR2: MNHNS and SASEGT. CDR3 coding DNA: TGTGCCAGCAGTCCCAAAGGGGGCGGACAGCGCTGGGATCAGCCCCAGCATTTT. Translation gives CASSPKGGGQRWDQPQHF.

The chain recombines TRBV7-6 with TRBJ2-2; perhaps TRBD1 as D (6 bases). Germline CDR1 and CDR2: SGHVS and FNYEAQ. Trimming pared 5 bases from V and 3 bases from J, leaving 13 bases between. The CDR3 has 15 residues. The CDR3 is CASSPQGGYTGELFF. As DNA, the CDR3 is TGTGCCAGCAGCCCGCAAGGGGGATACACCGGGGAGCTGTTTTTT.

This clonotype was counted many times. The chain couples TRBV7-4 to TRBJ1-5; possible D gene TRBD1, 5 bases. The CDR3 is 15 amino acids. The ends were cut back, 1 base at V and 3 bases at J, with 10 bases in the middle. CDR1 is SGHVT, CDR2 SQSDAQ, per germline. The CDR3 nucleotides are TGTGCCAGCAGCTTAGAGTCCGGGACCAATCAGCCCCAGCATTTT. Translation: CASSLESGTNQPQHF.

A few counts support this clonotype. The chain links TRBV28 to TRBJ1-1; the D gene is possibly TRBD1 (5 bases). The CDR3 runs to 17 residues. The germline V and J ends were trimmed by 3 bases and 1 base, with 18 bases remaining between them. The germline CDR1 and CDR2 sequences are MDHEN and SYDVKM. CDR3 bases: TGTGCCAGCAGTTTTAAGGGACGGGCTGGGGGGAACACTGAAGCTTTCTTT. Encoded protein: CASSFKGRAGGNTEAFF.

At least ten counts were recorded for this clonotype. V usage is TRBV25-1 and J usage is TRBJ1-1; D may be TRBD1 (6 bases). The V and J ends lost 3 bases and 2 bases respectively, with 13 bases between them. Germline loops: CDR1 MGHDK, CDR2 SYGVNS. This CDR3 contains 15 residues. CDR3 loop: CASSDPLDSNTEAFF. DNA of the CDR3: TGTGCCAGCAGTGACCCTTTGGACAGTAACACTGAAGCTTTCTTT.

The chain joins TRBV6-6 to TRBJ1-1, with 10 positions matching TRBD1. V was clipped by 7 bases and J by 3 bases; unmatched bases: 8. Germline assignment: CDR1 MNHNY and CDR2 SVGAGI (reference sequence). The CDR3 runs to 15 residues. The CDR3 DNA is TGTGCCAGCACCTGGGGGACAGGGGTGGACACTGAAGCTTTCTTT. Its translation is CASTWGTGVDTEAFF.

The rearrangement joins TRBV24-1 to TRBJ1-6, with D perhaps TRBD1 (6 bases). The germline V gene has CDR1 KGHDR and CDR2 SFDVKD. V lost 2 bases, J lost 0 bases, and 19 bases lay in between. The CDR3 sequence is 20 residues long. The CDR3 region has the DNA TGTGCCACCAGTGATTCGGGACAAGATGCGGTCGGCTCCTATAATTCACCCCTCCACTTT. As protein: CATSDSGQDAVGSYNSPLHF.

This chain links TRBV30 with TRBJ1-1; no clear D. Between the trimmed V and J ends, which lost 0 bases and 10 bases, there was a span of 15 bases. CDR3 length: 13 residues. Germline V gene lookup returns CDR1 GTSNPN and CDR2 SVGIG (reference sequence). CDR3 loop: CAWSVTETRVAFF. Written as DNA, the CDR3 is TGTGCCTGGAGTGTAACGGAAACTCGAGTAGCTTTCTTT.

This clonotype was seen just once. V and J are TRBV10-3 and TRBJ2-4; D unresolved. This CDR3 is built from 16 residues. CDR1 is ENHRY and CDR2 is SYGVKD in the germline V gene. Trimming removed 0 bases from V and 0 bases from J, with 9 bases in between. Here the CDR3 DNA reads TGTGCCATCAGTGAGTCAAGGGATCTAGCCAAAAACATTCAGTACTTC. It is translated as CAISESRDLAKNIQYF.

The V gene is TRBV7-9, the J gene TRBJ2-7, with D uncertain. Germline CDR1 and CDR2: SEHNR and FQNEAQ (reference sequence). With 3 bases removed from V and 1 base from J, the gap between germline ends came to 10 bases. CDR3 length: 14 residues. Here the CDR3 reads CASSFMGGSYEQYF. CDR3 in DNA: TGTGCCAGCAGCTTTATGGGCGGATCCTACGAGCAGTACTTC.

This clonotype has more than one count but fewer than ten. Here the CDR3 reads CASSLGSAGGRGDTQYF. The CDR3 region has the DNA TGTGCCAGCAGCTTAGGTTCGGCGGGAGGCCGTGGAGATACGCAGTATTTT. This chain joins TRBV7-8 and TRBJ2-3; 8 bases fit TRBD2. From germline, CDR1 is SGHVS and CDR2 FQNEAQ. J gave up 5 bases and V 1 base, and 11 bases lay outside the gene matches. The CDR3 loop spans 17 amino acids.

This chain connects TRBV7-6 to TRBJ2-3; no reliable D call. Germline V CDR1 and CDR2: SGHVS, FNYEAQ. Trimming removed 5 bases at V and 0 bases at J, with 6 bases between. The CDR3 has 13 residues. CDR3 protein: CASSQLSTDTQYF. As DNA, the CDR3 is TGTGCCAGCAGCCAACTTAGCACAGATACGCAGTATTTT.

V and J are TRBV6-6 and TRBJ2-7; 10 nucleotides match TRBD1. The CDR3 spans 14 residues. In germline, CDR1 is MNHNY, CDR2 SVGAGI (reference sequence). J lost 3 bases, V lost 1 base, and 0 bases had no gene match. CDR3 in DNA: TGTGCCAGCAGTTACTGGGACAGGGGCTACGAGCAGTACTTC. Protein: CASSYWDRGYEQYF.

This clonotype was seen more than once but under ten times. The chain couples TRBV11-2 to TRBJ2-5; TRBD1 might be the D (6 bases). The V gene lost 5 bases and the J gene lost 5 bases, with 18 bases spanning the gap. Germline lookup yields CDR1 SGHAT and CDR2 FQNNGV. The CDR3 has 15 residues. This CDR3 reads CASSLGGFTGETQYF. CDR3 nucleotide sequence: TGTGCCAGCAGCCTTGGGGGCTTTACGGGGGAGACCCAGTACTTC.

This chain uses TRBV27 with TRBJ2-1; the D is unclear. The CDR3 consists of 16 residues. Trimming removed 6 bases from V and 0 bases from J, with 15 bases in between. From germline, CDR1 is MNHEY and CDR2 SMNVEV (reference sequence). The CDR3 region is CASRLTGFPSYNEQFF. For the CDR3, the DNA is TGTGCCAGCAGATTGACCGGGTTCCCCTCCTACAATGAGCAGTTCTTC.

The CDR3 bases are TGCAGTGCTTCGATAGCTCGATCCAGGGTGGGCGGCAATCAGCCCCAGCATTTT. Translating gives CSASIARSRVGGNQPQHF. This chain joins TRBV20-1 and TRBJ1-5; perhaps TRBD1 as D (5 bases). V gave up 5 bases and J gave up 2 bases, with 25 bases separating them. This CDR3 is built from 18 residues. Germline loops: CDR1 DFQATT, CDR2 SNEGSKA (reference sequence).

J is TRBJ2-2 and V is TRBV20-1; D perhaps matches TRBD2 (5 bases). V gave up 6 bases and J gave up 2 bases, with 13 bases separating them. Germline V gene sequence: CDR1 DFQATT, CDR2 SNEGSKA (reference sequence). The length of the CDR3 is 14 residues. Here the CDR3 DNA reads TGCAGTGCCACCCTCCGGGATAACACCGGGGAGCTGTTTTTT. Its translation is CSATLRDNTGELFF.

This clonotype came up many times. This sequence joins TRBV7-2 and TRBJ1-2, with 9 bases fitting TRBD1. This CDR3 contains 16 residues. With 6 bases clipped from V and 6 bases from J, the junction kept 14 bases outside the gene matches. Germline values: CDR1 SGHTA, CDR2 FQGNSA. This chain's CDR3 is CASRLPGTGKRDGYTF. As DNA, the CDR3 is TGTGCCAGCAGGCTCCCTGGGACAGGGAAGAGGGATGGCTACACCTTC.

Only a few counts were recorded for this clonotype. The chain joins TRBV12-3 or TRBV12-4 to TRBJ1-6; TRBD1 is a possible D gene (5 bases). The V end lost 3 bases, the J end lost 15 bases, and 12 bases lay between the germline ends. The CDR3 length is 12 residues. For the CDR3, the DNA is TGTGCCAGCAGTTTTGGGCAGGGTCGCCTCCACTTT. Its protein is CASSFGQGRLHF.